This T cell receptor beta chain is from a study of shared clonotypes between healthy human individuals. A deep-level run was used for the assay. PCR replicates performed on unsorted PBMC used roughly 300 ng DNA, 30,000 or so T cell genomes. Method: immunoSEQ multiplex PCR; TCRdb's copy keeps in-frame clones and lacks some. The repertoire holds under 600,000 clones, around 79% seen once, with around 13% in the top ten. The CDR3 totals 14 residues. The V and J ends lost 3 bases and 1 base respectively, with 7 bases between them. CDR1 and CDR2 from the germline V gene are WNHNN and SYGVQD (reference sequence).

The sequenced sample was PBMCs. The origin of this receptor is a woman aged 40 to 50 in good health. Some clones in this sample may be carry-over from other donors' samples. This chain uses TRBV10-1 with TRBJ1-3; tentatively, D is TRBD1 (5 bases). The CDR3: CASSDGTSGNTIYF. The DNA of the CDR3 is TGCGCCAGCAGTGATGGGACGTCTGGAAACACCATATATTTT.